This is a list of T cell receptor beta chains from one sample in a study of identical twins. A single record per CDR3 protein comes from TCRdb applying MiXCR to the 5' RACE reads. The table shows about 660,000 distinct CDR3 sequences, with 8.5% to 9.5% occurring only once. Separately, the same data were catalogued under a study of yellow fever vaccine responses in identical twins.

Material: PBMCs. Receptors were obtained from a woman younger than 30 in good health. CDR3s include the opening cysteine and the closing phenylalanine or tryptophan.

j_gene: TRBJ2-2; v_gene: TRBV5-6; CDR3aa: CASSLGVTGGHGELFF
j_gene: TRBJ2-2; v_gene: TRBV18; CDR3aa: CASSALAGSATGELFF
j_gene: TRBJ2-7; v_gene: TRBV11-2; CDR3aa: CASSLDYGDKAYEQYF
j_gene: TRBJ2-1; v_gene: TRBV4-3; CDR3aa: CASSQDVAVTGRFF
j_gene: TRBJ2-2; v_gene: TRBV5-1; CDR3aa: CASSLDRGPTGELFF
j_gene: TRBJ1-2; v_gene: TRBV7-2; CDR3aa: CASSQSPSYGYTF
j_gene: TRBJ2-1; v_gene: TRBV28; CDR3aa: CASSPPPGGHEQFF
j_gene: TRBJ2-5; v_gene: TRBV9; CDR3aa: CASSVGGVGETQYF
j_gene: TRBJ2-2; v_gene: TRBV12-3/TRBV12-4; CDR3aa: CASSLRARTANTGELFF
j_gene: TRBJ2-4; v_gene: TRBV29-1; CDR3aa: CRDPGTAKNIQHF
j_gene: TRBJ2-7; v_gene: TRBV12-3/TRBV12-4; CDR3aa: CASSPLTSGMTYEQYF
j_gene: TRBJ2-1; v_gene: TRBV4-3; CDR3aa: CASSQVGPPGLAGGEQFF
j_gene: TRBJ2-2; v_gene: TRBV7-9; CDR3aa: CASSLSQRYGELFF
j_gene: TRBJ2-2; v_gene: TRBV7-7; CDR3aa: CASSLASVGTGELFF
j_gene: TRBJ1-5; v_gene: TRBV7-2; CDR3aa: CASSPLAGGGNQPQHF
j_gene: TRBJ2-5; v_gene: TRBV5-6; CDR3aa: CASSVGLTQETQYF
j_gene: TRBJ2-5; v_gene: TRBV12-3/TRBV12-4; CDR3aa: CASLPGAGETQYF
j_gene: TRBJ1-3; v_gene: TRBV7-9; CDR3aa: CASSTRDRDSGNTIYF
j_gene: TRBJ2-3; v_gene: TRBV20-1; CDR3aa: CSAVPASVRTDTQYF
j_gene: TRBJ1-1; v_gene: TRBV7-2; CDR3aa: CASSLLGGATEAFF
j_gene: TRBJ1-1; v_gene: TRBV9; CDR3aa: CASSPQGWTEAFF
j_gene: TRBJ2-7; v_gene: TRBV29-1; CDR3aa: CSASGEGAPYEQYF
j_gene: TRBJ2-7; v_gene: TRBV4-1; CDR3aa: CASRGQKDYEQYF
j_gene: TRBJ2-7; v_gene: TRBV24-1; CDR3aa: CATSWTGANYEQYF